This T cell receptor beta chain was obtained from a study of a mutant IDH1 vaccine in newly diagnosed glioma (dated by TCRdb to about 2021). Some background on the complete study: Across visits V03 through V10, patients got a total of eight vaccinations, given in weeks 1, 3, 5, 7, 11, 15, 19 and 23. Before enrollment, patients had received standard therapy of radiotherapy alone, temozolomide alone, or radiochemotherapy with temozolomide; most received the combination. Of the 25 to 40 treated patients, about 62% were male and 37.5% were female, and the mean age was roughly 38 years. For exploratory analyses, longitudinal TCRB deep sequencing was carried out in around 24 treated patients wherever samples were available. Peripheral blood was collected at six visits: V03 (baseline), V05, V07, V10, V12 and V13. Vaccination began 4-6 weeks after radiotherapy alone, or alongside temozolomide cycles in the chemotherapy-containing groups.

The study at large found these results: Vaccine-induced immune responses across multiple MHC alleles were detected in around 92% of patients. The authors stated that sample limitations prevented analyses of patient blood samples from being reproduced. Availability determined which PBMC samples were chosen for TCRB deep sequencing. Changes in the top peripheral T cell clonotypes picked up by TCRB sequencing did not appear to be linked to pseudoprogression.

Remarks on this clone: No antigen is known for it. Base qualities are not provided; no much larger clone lies one nucleotide away.

Via the germline V gene, CDR1 is MNHNS and CDR2 SASEGT. The germline ends are 11 bases apart after V is trimmed by 1 base and J by 8 bases. CDR3 length: 14 amino acids, cysteine to phenylalanine. This entry keeps only the CDR3 DNA: 42 bases, framed from base 1. Libraries were made using the immunoSEQ multiplex PCR assay. Rearranged TCR beta chain sequences were amplified using the hsTCRB Kit according to the manufacturer's protocol. Sequencing of TCRB libraries was carried out on an Illumina MiSeq. The original pipeline was this. Demultiplexing, trimming and gene mapping were performed with the kit vendor's proprietary platform. TCRdb took over this immuneACCESS table, retaining in-frame rearrangements with V and J assigned. Such tables are incomplete; in checked studies, under half of the missing clones stem from an unresolved V gene, and the remainder is unexplained. V, J and clone size derive from that table, while D and trimming were established from the DNA sequence. This sample comprises under 95,000 clones, 91% of them detected only once. Of the sample, just over 0.55% falls within the top ten clones.

Explained via the paper, the time point label denotes: week 5, during vaccination. Every vaccine dose consisted of 300 ug of a 20-mer mutant IDH1 peptide in Montanide, administered subcutaneously together with topical imiquimod. The donors had newly diagnosed IDH1-mutant astrocytomas of WHO grade 3 or 4 that showed loss of nuclear ATRX. The samples were drawn from NOA16, a multicentre, single-arm, open-label phase I trial in Germany that tested a mutant IDH1 peptide vaccine in humans for the first time. Genomic DNA for TCRB sequencing was extracted from EDTA blood using the DNeasy Blood and Tissue Kit.

The TCR sequence derives from a woman aged 45-60 years with glioma. The V gene is TRBV6-1 and the J gene is TRBJ1-4; a tentative D match to TRBD1 spans 5 bases. This specimen was PBMCs, taken from a glioma patient whose treatment included an IDH1 peptide vaccine. The CDR3 protein: CASSEGGVGEKLFF. The DNA sequence is TGTGCCAGCAGTGAAGGGGGGGTTGGCGAAAAACTGTTTTTT.